Presented here are 14 T cell receptor beta chains from one specimen sequenced in a study of blood T cell repertoires in COVID-19. Assay used: immunoSEQ multiplex PCR; TCRdb lists only in-frame clones, some missing. The sample comprises roughly 220,000 clones, about 86% of which are singletons, and 3% to 4% rests with the top ten. The sequencing sample was made of PBMCs or T cells enriched from blood (not recorded which). The receptors shown here come from a woman aged 40 to 49 with acute COVID-19.

This clone was seen just once. CDR3: CASSEAPSGPISYNEQFF. CDR3 nucleotides: TGTGCCAGCAGTGAAGCCCCTAGCGGGCCAATTTCCTACAATGAGCAGTTCTTC. The chain combines TRBV2 with TRBJ2-1, with 8 nucleotides matching TRBD2. Per the germline V gene, CDR1 is SNHLY and CDR2 is FYNNEI. This CDR3 has 18 residues. The junction had 8 bases not matched to a gene; V was cut back by 0 bases and J by 1 base.

The genes are TRBV7-3 and TRBJ2-3, with D unclear. In germline, CDR1 is SGHTA, CDR2 FQGTGA. The CDR3 runs to 14 residues. V was trimmed by 5 bases and J by 2 bases, leaving 11 bases between them. DNA for the CDR3: TGTGCCAGCAGCCCCCTTAGAGACACAGATACGCAGTATTTT. This translates into CASSPLRDTDTQYF.

This chain joins TRBV27 and TRBJ1-2, with 11 bases that match TRBD1. Germline trimming cut 7 bases from V and 6 bases from J; bases unmatched to any gene: 10. CDR3 size: 15 residues. CDR1 and CDR2 (germline): MNHEY, SMNVEV (reference sequence). This CDR3 is CASKVVGQGANGYTF. Here the CDR3 DNA reads TGTGCCAGCAAAGTTGTCGGACAGGGGGCAAATGGCTACACCTTC.

V usage is TRBV2 and J usage is TRBJ2-7; 11 positions match TRBD1. Trimming at V came to 6 bases and at J to 3 bases, leaving 7 bases not matched to a gene. This CDR3 is 15 amino acids long. Germline CDR1 and CDR2: SNHLY and FYNNEI. CDR3 in DNA: TGTGCCAGCAGGACAGGTGGGACAGGGGGCTACGAGCAGTACTTC. Translated, it gives CASRTGGTGGYEQYF.

The chain carries TRBV3-1 (or the pseudogene TRBV3-2) and TRBJ1-5; TRBD1 is a possible D gene (6 bases). Looked up from germline, CDR1 is LGHDT and CDR2 is YNNKEL (reference sequence). V shed 1 base and J shed 6 bases, with 10 bases lying between them. CDR3 length: 14 amino acids. The CDR3: CASSQARGGQPQHF. In DNA, the CDR3 is TGTGCCAGCAGCCAAGCCAGGGGCGGTCAGCCCCAGCATTTT.

The chain links TRBV2 to TRBJ2-7; D ambiguous. Germline CDR1 reads SNHLY; CDR2 reads FYNNEI. Trimming took 1 base from V and 2 from J, leaving 9 bases between them. This CDR3 contains 14 residues. CDR3 DNA sequence: TGTGCCAGCAGTGAAGACGGAGTTCCCTACGAGCAGTACTTC. It yields the protein CASSEDGVPYEQYF.

The chain links TRBV13 to TRBJ2-7, with 7 bases aligning to TRBD2. CDR3 length: 14 residues. The V and J ends lost 3 bases and 5 bases, in that order; junction bases with no gene match: 7. Germline-derived CDR1 and CDR2 are PRHDT and FYEKMQ (reference sequence). The CDR3 loop reads CASSLGREGHEQYF. The CDR3 region has the DNA TGTGCCAGCAGCTTGGGAAGGGAGGGACACGAGCAGTACTTC.

The chain employs TRBV5-1 and TRBJ2-3; a weak D match, TRBD2 (6 bases). Germline values: CDR1 SGHRS, CDR2 YFSETQ. The CDR3 has 14 residues. The V gene lost 3 bases and the J gene lost 2 bases, with 10 bases spanning the gap. The CDR3 region has the DNA TGCGCCAGCAGCTGGGGGACTTCCACAGATACGCAGTATTTT. Translating gives CASSWGTSTDTQYF. The variable domain in full, with the rest retrieved from reference TRBV5-1 and TRBJ2-3, is KAGVTQTPRYLIKTRGQQVTLSCSPISGHRSVSWYQQTPGQGLQFLFEYFSETQRNKGNFPGRFSGRQFSNSRSEMNVSTLELGDSALYLCASSWGTSTDTQYFGPGTRLTVL.

This chain joins TRBV7-3 and TRBJ1-6, with 8 bases identical to TRBD1. J gave up 10 bases and V 1 base, and 6 bases lay outside the gene matches. The germline gives CDR1 SGHTA, CDR2 FQGTGA. CDR3 size: 15 residues. The CDR3 sequence: CASSLNPGGTSPLHF. In DNA form, the CDR3 reads TGTGCCAGCAGCTTAAATCCAGGGGGCACCTCACCCCTCCACTTT.

The chain uses TRBV11-3 and TRBJ2-6; D is possibly TRBD1 (5 bases). Germline-derived CDR1 and CDR2 are SGHNT and YENEEA. The germline V and J ends were trimmed by 5 bases and 1 base, with 6 bases remaining between them. This CDR3 region has 14 residues. The CDR3 here is CASSPGSGANVLTF. CDR3 DNA: TGTGCCAGCAGCCCAGGGTCTGGGGCCAACGTCCTGACTTTC.

V usage is TRBV27 and J usage is TRBJ1-5; a weak D match, TRBD1 (5 bases). V dropped 8 bases and J dropped 6 bases, with 14 bases sitting between them. The CDR3 runs 13 residues. Germline V lookup: CDR1 MNHEY, CDR2 SMNVEV (reference sequence). The CDR3 reads CASRRQYGQPQHF. The CDR3, as DNA: TGTGCCAGCCGCCGACAGTACGGTCAGCCCCAGCATTTT.

The chain combines TRBV12-5 with TRBJ2-7, with 8 positions matching TRBD2. CDR1 and CDR2 from the germline V gene are LGHNT and FRNRAP. Unmatched junction bases numbered 0, after V lost 2 bases and J lost 3 bases. CDR3 length: 13 residues. The CDR3 DNA sequence: TGTGCTAGTGGTTTGCGGGAGGGCTACGAGCAGTACTTC. Protein sequence: CASGLREGYEQYF.

The chain uses TRBV19 and TRBJ1-5; possible D gene TRBD1, 5 bases. Germline V gene data show CDR1 as LNHDA and CDR2 as SQIVND (reference sequence). The CDR3 loop spans 16 amino acids. V gave up 7 bases and J gave up 1 base, with 17 bases separating them. CDR3 residues: CASTRREKGSNQPQHF. The CDR3 bases are TGTGCCAGTACCAGGCGGGAAAAGGGGAGCAATCAGCCCCAGCATTTT.

This clone was seen only a few times. J is TRBJ1-1 and V is TRBV7-2; tentatively, D is TRBD1 (5 bases). This CDR3 has 13 residues. Germline CDR1 is SGHTA and CDR2 is FQGNSA. V lost 5 bases and J 6 bases, leaving 13 bases between the germline ends. CDR3 amino acids: CASSLGQGPEAFF. The DNA for the CDR3 is TGTGCCAGCAGCCTCGGGCAGGGTCCTGAAGCTTTCTTT.